These 27 T cell receptor beta chains originate from one sample sequenced in a study of T cells in Graves' hyperthyroidism and ophthalmopathy. TCR beta CDR3 sequences were amplified from RNA transcripts. The primer set for the first-round RT-PCR of the TCR CDR3 was HTBI. Each CDR3 protein gets one entry after TCRdb re-called the multiplex PCR reads with MiXCR. The top ten hold approximately 56% of the sample, which has over 150,000 distinct CDR3 sequences, less than 20% seen once. Specimen: blood. The source of these receptors is a woman in her forties or fifties with Graves' hyperthyroidism.

The chain carries TRBV7-9 and TRBJ2-5; 7 nucleotides line up with TRBD2. The CDR3 is made up of 15 amino acids. Germline trimming cut 1 base from V and 5 bases from J; bases unmatched to any gene: 7. Germline assignment: CDR1 SEHNR and CDR2 FQNEAQ (reference sequence). For the CDR3, the DNA is TGTGCCAGCAGCTTAGGTGGGAGGGCCGATGAGACCCAGTACTTC. This sequence encodes CASSLGGRADETQYF.

This clonotype turned up a few times. Its ends do not fully match the called genes, so a read error is possible. The chain uses TRBV12-5 and TRBJ1-1, with D possibly matching TRBD1 (5 bases). The CDR3 is 13 amino acids. Germline values: CDR1 LGHNT, CDR2 FRNRAP. The CDR3 bases are TGTGCTAGTGGTTTCAACGGGACCCCCGAAGGTTTCTTT. This codes for CASGFNGTPEGFF.

This clonotype has only a few counts. J is TRBJ2-7 and V is TRBV30; 11 positions agree with TRBD2. CDR1 and CDR2 (germline): GTSNPN, SVGIG (reference sequence). V shed 0 bases and J 2 bases; nucleotides not matched to a gene: 3. The CDR3 is 15 residues long. CDR3: CAWSVGTSGTYEQYF. CDR3 nucleotide sequence: TGTGCCTGGAGTGTCGGGACTAGCGGTACCTACGAGCAGTACTTC.

This clonotype came up many times. The chain carries TRBV15 and TRBJ2-7, with 7 bases that match TRBD2. Losses at the gene ends were 1 base for V and 1 base for J; bases not matched to a gene: 10. There are 17 residues in the CDR3. Germline CDR1 and CDR2: LNHNV and YYDKDF (reference sequence). The DNA of the CDR3 is TGTGCCACCAGCAGAGTGTCTGGAGCGGGGAATTCCTACGAGCAGTACTTC. Protein product: CATSRVSGAGNSYEQYF.

This clonotype occurred many times. J is TRBJ2-5 and V is TRBV5-1; D not resolved. Germline CDR1 is SGHRS and CDR2 is YFSETQ. The CDR3 length is 14 residues. The V end was cut by 1 base, the J end by 0 bases, with 7 bases between. The CDR3 DNA reads as TGCGCCAGCAGCTTGAGGGCAGACCAAGAGACCCAGTACTTC. Its translation: CASSLRADQETQYF. The full variable domain, with the rest looked up from reference TRBV5-1 and TRBJ2-5, is KAGVTQTPRYLIKTRGQQVTLSCSPISGHRSVSWYQQTPGQGLQFLFEYFSETQRNKGNFPGRFSGRQFSNSRSEMNVSTLELGDSALYLCASSLRADQETQYFGPGTRLLVL.

This clonotype showed up just a few times. This rearrangement joins TRBV6-1 to TRBJ2-1, with D uncertain. V lost 7 bases and J lost 0, with 16 bases in between. The CDR3 has 16 residues. Germline CDR1 is MNHNS and CDR2 is SASEGT. The CDR3 DNA is TGTGCCAGCATCAAAGTGGGCGGAAGCTCCTACAATGAGCAGTTCTTC. This sequence encodes CASIKVGGSSYNEQFF.

This sequence joins TRBV10-3 and TRBJ2-7, with 10 bases aligning to TRBD1. V was clipped by 2 bases and J by 7 bases; unmatched bases: 2. The CDR3 is 13 amino acids. In germline, CDR1 is ENHRY, CDR2 SYGVKD. CDR3 bases: TGTGCCATCAGTGAGAGGACAGGGGGGGAGCAGTACTTC. Amino acid sequence: CAISERTGGEQYF.

This clonotype was observed at least ten times. The V and J genes are TRBV6-1 and TRBJ2-3; D may match TRBD1 or TRBD2 (6 bases each). The V and J ends lost 5 bases and 5 bases respectively, with 8 bases between them. In germline, CDR1 is MNHNS, CDR2 SASEGT. The CDR3 length is 12 residues. The CDR3 spells CASSRGQDTQYF. As DNA, the CDR3 is TGTGCCAGCAGTCGGGGGCAAGATACGCAGTATTTT.

This clonotype came up many times. The chain uses TRBV29-1 and TRBJ2-2; TRBD2 matches at 10 bases. The ends lost 7 bases at V and 1 base at J; junction bases unmatched: 6. Germline V gene data show CDR1 as SQVTM and CDR2 as ANQGSEA. The CDR3 sequence is 15 residues long. The CDR3 protein is CSARGLAENTGELFF. CDR3 coding DNA: TGCAGCGCCAGAGGACTAGCGGAGAACACCGGGGAGCTGTTTTTT.

This clonotype has ten or more counts. The genes are TRBV12-3 or TRBV12-4 and TRBJ2-7, with D possibly TRBD1 on 5 matching bases. The V and J ends lost 6 bases and 4 bases respectively, with 10 bases between them. The CDR3 is made up of 12 amino acids. CDR3 residues: CASRETGYEQYF. The CDR3 coding sequence is TGTGCCAGCAGGGAAACAGGATACGAGCAGTACTTC.

This clonotype was seen ten or more times. CDR3 sequence: CASSVSPGPYEQYF. The DNA for the CDR3 is TGTGCCAGCAGCGTCAGCCCGGGGCCCTACGAGCAGTACTTC. The chain joins TRBV11-2 to TRBJ2-7; D tentatively fits TRBD1 or TRBD2 (5 bases each). Germline V gene sequence: CDR1 SGHAT, CDR2 FQNNGV. V gave up 5 bases and J gave up 2 bases, with 13 bases separating them. This CDR3 is 14 amino acids long.

This clonotype was seen more than once but under ten times. This rearrangement joins TRBV5-5 to TRBJ1-1; 9 bases align to TRBD1. With 4 bases clipped from V and 6 bases from J, the junction kept 7 bases outside the gene matches. Germline CDR1 is SGHKS and CDR2 is YYEKEE (reference sequence). This CDR3 has 14 residues. In nucleotides, the CDR3 is TGTGCCAGCAGCCGTAATACAGGGGGCCCTGAAGCTTTCTTT. Its translation: CASSRNTGGPEAFF.

The chain combines TRBV5-1 with TRBJ2-5; possibly TRBD1 or TRBD2 for D (5 bases each). The CDR3 is 14 residues long. Germline assignment: CDR1 SGHRS and CDR2 YFSETQ. V was pared by 4 bases and J by 4 bases, with 14 bases between. The CDR3 DNA reads TGCGCCAGCAGCCTTCGCAGGGACCCAGAGACCCAGTACTTC. As protein: CASSLRRDPETQYF.

This rearrangement joins TRBV30 to TRBJ1-5; D is unclear. V lost 0 bases and J lost 2, with 5 bases in between. In germline, CDR1 is GTSNPN, CDR2 SVGIG (reference sequence). This CDR3 spans 13 amino acids. In DNA form, the CDR3 reads TGTGCCTGGAGTGTAACTGGCAATCAGCCCCAGCATTTT. Protein: CAWSVTGNQPQHF.

Ten or more counts support this clonotype. This chain uses TRBV20-1 with TRBJ1-1; tentatively, D is TRBD1 (6 bases). Germline-derived CDR1 and CDR2 are DFQATT and SNEGSKA (reference sequence). Between the trimmed V and J ends, which lost 4 bases and 0 bases, there was a span of 9 bases. The CDR3 has 13 amino acids. CDR3 nucleotide sequence: TGCAGTGCTAACCAGGGGATGAACACTGAAGCTTTCTTT. Residues: CSANQGMNTEAFF.

In this sample, this clonotype turned up many times. The chain carries TRBV13 and TRBJ1-1, with D perhaps matching TRBD1 (6 bases). CDR3 size: 14 residues. V was trimmed by 0 bases and J by 1 base, leaving 6 bases between them. Germline assignment: CDR1 PRHDT and CDR2 FYEKMQ (reference sequence). CDR3 sequence reads: CASSLGGQNTEAFF. The CDR3 nucleotides read TGTGCCAGCAGCTTAGGGGGACAGAACACTGAAGCTTTCTTT.

In its sample, this clonotype was seen a few times. The CDR3 reads CASSPSQASGRNEQFF. CDR3 nucleotides: TGTGCCAGCAGTCCTAGCCAGGCTAGCGGGAGGAATGAGCAGTTCTTC. This chain joins TRBV7-8 and TRBJ2-1; TRBD2 agrees at 11 bases. V shed 6 bases, J shed 7 bases, and the junction held 11 bases outside the gene matches. Germline CDR1 and CDR2: SGHVS and FQNEAQ. This CDR3 has 16 amino acids.

This clonotype turned up a few times. The chain couples TRBV4-1 to TRBJ1-1; the D is unclear. This CDR3 is 12 amino acids long. The germline V gene encodes CDR1 MGHRA and CDR2 YSYEKL. V lost 4 bases and J 10 bases, leaving 13 bases between the germline ends. CDR3 loop: CASSRPQEAAFF. CDR3 DNA: TGCGCCAGCAGCCGGCCCCAAGAGGCAGCTTTCTTT.

The rearrangement uses TRBV12-3 or TRBV12-4 and TRBJ1-2; 7 positions match TRBD1. This CDR3 spans 14 amino acids. The ends lost 3 bases at V and 6 bases at J; junction bases unmatched: 7. The CDR3 region is CASSLSGTENGYTF. DNA of the CDR3: TGTGCCAGCAGTTTGTCAGGGACAGAGAATGGCTACACCTTC.

This clonotype was detected many times. The chain employs TRBV20-1 and TRBJ2-1; D is uncertain. This CDR3 is built from 11 residues. V was trimmed by 6 bases and J by 4 bases, leaving 7 bases between them. From germline, CDR1 is DFQATT and CDR2 SNEGSKA (reference sequence). The CDR3 spells CSATGYNEQFF. The CDR3 bases are TGCAGTGCCACCGGTTACAATGAGCAGTTCTTC.

The chain combines TRBV20-1 with TRBJ2-1; a possible D gene is TRBD1 (6 bases). The CDR3 length is 16 residues. Germline V CDR1 and CDR2: DFQATT, SNEGSKA (reference sequence). V was clipped by 0 bases and J by 5 bases, with 17 bases between them. CDR3 sequence reads: CSARDTGRGADNEQFF. Here the CDR3 DNA reads TGCAGTGCTAGAGATACGGGCAGGGGCGCCGACAATGAGCAGTTCTTC.

There are many counts of this clonotype. This rearrangement joins TRBV12-3 or TRBV12-4 to TRBJ2-7, with D perhaps given as TRBD1 or TRBD2 (5 bases each). The CDR3 length is 14 residues. V dropped 5 bases and J dropped 2 bases, with 13 bases sitting between them. The CDR3 nucleotides are TGTGCCAGCAGTCACGGGACGGGCCCCTACGAGCAGTACTTC. Translated, it gives CASSHGTGPYEQYF.

This clonotype was seen at least ten times. The chain carries TRBV27 and TRBJ2-3; D gene uncertain. Deletions cut 3 bases from V and 3 bases from J, with 13 bases between. Per germline, CDR1 MNHEY and CDR2 SMNVEV (reference sequence). The CDR3 is made up of 15 amino acids. CDR3 nucleotides: TGTGCCAGCAGTTTGGGATGGGGAAGAACAGATACGCAGTATTTT. Amino acids: CASSLGWGRTDTQYF.

The genes are TRBV12-3 or TRBV12-4 and TRBJ1-3; possible D gene TRBD1, 5 bases. The V gene lost 6 bases and the J gene lost 2 bases, with 11 bases spanning the gap. The CDR3 is 14 amino acids. DNA of the CDR3: TGTGCCAGCAGGGGACTGACAGCTGGAAACACCATATATTTT. Translating gives CASRGLTAGNTIYF.

This clonotype was found many times. The J gene is TRBJ2-5, the V gene TRBV6-1; 8 bases align to TRBD2. The CDR3 has 16 amino acids. V was pared by 8 bases and J by 2 bases, with 13 bases of the junction left unmatched. Germline CDR1 is MNHNS and CDR2 is SASEGT. The CDR3 DNA is TGTGCCAGCTGGGGTGGGGCGGGAGGCTCTCAAGAGACCCAGTACTTC. It translates to CASWGGAGGSQETQYF.

This clonotype was counted at least ten times. In DNA, the CDR3 is TGCGCCAGCAGCTTGTGGAGCGGGATGTACAATGAGCAGTTCTTC. This encodes CASSLWSGMYNEQFF. J is TRBJ2-1 and V is TRBV5-1; 7 bases map to TRBD2. The CDR3 totals 15 residues. CDR1 is SGHRS, CDR2 YFSETQ, per germline. V gave up 1 base and J gave up 4 bases; unmatched junction bases: 5.

At least ten counts were recorded for this clonotype. The chain uses TRBV27 and TRBJ2-3; D unresolved. V was shortened by 3 bases and J by 4 bases, with 23 bases between the two germline ends. There are 18 residues in the CDR3. Per germline, CDR1 MNHEY and CDR2 SMNVEV (reference sequence). The CDR3 DNA reads TGTGCCAGCAGTTTCAGGATGGCCCCGCGCTTCGGCCCAGATACGCAGTATTTT. Translated, it gives CASSFRMAPRFGPDTQYF.